This T cell receptor (beta chain) is drawn from a study of TIL therapy for anti-PD-1-resistant metastatic lung cancer. Across the whole study: Tumors carried a median 1.5 non-synonymous mutations per megabase.

Time point defined: pre-treatment sample, taken before nivolumab and TIL therapy. Pleural nodules or supraclavicular lymph nodes made up most of the excised metastases sampled. The libraries were made with immunoSEQ v3. Survey-level samples got approximately 2 million read pairs; deep-level samples got about 4.5-6.5 million. Produced via immunoSEQ multiplex PCR; TCRdb's table is partial and in-frame only. The sample includes 6,500 or so clones, about 65% of them seen just once. This receptor was identified in a person aged 25 to 85 with non-small cell lung cancer. The specimen comprised tumor tissue, sampled at baseline.

The CDR3 here is CASSSGYPSSGANVLTF. CDR3 nucleotides: TGTGCCAGCAGCTCCGGCTATCCCAGCTCTGGGGCCAACGTCCTGACTTTC. The chain links TRBV5-6 to TRBJ2-6; D unresolved. The germline V gene has CDR1 SGHDT and CDR2 YYEEEE. V dropped 3 bases and J dropped 0 bases, with 13 bases sitting between them. This CDR3 is built from 17 residues.